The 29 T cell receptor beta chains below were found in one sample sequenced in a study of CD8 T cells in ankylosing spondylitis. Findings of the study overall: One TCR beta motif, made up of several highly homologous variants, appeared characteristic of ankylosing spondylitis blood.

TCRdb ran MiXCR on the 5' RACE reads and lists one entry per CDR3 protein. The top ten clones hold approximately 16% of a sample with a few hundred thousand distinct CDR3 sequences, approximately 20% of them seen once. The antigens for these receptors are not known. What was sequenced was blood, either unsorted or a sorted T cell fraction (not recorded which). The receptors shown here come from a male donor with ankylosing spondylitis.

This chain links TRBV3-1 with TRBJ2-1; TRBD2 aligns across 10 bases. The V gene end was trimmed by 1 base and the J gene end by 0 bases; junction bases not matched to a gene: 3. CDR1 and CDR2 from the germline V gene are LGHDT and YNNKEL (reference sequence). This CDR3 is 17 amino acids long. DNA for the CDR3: TGTGCCAGCAGCCAAGGGACTAGCGGAAGCTCCTACAATGAGCAGTTCTTC. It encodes CASSQGTSGSSYNEQFF.

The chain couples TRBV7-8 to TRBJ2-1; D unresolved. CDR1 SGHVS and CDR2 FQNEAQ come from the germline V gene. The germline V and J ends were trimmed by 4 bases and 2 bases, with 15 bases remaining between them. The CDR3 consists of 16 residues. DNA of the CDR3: TGTGCCAGCAGCTCTAAAAGTTCTCCAGCCTACAATGAGCAGTTCTTC. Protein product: CASSSKSSPAYNEQFF.

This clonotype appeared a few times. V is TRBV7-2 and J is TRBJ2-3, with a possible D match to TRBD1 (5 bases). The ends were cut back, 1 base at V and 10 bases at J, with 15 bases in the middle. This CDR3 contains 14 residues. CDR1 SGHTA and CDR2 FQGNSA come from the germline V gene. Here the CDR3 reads CASSLVGHPPAQYF. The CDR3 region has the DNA TGTGCCAGCAGCTTAGTAGGACATCCCCCTGCGCAGTATTTT.

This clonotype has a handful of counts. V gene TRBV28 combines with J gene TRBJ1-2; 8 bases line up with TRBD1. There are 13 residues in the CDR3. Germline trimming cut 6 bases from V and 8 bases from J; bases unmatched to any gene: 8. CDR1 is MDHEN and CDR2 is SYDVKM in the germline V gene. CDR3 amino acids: CASRAPGGDGYTF. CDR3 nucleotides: TGTGCCAGCAGGGCCCCAGGGGGCGACGGCTACACCTTC.

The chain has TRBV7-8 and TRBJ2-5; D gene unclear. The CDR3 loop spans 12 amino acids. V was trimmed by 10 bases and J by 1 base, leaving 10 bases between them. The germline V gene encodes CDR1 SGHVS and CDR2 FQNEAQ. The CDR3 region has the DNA TGTGCCACCAAGAAGAGCCAAGAGACCCAGTACTTC. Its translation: CATKKSQETQYF.

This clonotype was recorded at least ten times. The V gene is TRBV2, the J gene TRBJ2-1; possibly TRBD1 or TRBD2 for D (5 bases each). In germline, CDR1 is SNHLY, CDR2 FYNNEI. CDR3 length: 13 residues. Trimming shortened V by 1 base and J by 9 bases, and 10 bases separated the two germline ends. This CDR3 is CASSEVQAGEQFF. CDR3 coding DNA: TGTGCCAGCAGTGAAGTACAGGCGGGTGAGCAGTTCTTC. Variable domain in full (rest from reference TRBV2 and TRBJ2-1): EPEVTQTPSHQVTQMGQEVILRCVPISNHLYFYWYRQILGQKVEFLVSFYNNEISEKSEIFDDQFSVERPDGSNFTLKIRSTKLEDSAMYFCASSEVQAGEQFFGPGTRLTVL.

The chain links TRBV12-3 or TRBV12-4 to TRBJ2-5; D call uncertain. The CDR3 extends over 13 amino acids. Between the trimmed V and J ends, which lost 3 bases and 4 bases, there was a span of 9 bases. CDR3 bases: TGTGCCAGCAGTTTGATTGTGATAGAGACCCAGTACTTC. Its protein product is CASSLIVIETQYF.

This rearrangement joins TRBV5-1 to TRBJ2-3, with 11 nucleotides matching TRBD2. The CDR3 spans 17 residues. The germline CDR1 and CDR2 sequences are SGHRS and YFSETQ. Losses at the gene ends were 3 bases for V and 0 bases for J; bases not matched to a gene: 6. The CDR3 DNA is TGCGCCAGCAGCTCGTTATGGACTAGCGGGAGCACAGATACGCAGTATTTT. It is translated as CASSSLWTSGSTDTQYF. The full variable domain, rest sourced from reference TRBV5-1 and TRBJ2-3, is KAGVTQTPRYLIKTRGQQVTLSCSPISGHRSVSWYQQTPGQGLQFLFEYFSETQRNKGNFPGRFSGRQFSNSRSEMNVSTLELGDSALYLCASSSLWTSGSTDTQYFGPGTRLTVL.

DNA for the CDR3: TGTGCCAGCAGTGAATCCGGGATTCGTACGGGAAACACCATATATTTT. It specifies CASSESGIRTGNTIYF. The J gene is TRBJ1-3, the V gene TRBV2; D gene unclear. Between the trimmed V and J ends, which lost 2 bases and 4 bases, there was a span of 15 bases. CDR1 and CDR2 from the germline V gene are SNHLY and FYNNEI. The CDR3 spans 16 residues.

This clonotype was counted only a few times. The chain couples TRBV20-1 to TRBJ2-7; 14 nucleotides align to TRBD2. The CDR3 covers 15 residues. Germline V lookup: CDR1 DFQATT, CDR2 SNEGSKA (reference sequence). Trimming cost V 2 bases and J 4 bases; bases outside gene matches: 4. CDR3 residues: CSARRGTSGSYEQYF. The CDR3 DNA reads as TGCAGTGCTAGAAGAGGGACTAGCGGGAGTTACGAGCAGTACTTC.

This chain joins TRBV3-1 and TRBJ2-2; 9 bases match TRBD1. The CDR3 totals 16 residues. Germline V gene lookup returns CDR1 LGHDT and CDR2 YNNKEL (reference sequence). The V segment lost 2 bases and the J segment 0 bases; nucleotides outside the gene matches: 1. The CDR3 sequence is CASSQWDRANTGELFF. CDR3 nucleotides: TGTGCCAGCAGCCAATGGGACAGGGCGAACACCGGGGAGCTGTTTTTT.

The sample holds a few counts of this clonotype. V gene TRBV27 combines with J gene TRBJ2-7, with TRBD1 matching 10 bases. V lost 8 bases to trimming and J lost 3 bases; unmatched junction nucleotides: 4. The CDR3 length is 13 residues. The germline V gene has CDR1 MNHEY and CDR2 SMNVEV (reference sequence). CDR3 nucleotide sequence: TGTGCCAGCGGGACAGGGGAAGGCTACGAGCAGTACTTC. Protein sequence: CASGTGEGYEQYF.

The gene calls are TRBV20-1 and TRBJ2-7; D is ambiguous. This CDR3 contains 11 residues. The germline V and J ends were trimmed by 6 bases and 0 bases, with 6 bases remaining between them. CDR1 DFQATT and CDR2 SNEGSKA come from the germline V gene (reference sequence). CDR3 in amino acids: CSALSSYEQYF. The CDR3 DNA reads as TGCAGTGCCTTAAGCTCCTACGAGCAGTACTTC.

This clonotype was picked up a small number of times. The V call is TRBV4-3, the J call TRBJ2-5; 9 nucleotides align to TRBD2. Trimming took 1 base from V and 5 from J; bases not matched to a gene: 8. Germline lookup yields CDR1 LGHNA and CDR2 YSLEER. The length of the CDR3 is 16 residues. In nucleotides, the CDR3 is TGCGCCAGCAGCCAAGCGATTAGCGGGAGATCGGAGACCCAGTACTTC. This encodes CASSQAISGRSETQYF.

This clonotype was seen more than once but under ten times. CDR3 coding DNA: TGTGCCAGCAGCTTACAGCGAAGCGAAGCTTTCTTT. Encoded protein: CASSLQRSEAFF. This rearrangement joins TRBV7-2 to TRBJ1-1; D is unresolved. Germline V gene lookup returns CDR1 SGHTA and CDR2 FQGNSA. V was cut by 2 bases and J by 8 bases, with 9 bases left in between. CDR3 length: 12 residues.

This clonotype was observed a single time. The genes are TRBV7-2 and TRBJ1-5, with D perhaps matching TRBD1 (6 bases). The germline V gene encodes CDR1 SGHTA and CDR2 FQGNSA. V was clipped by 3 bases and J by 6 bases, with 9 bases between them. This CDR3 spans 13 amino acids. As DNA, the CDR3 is TGTGCCAGCAGCTTCAGGGGTATTCAGCCCCAGCATTTT. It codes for CASSFRGIQPQHF.

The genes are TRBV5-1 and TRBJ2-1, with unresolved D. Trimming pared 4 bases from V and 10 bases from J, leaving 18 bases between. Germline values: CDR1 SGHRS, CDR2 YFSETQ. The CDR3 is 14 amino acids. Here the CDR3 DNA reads TGCGCCAGCAGCAGAAAGCAAAGGCCATCCGAGCAGTTCTTC. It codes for CASSRKQRPSEQFF.

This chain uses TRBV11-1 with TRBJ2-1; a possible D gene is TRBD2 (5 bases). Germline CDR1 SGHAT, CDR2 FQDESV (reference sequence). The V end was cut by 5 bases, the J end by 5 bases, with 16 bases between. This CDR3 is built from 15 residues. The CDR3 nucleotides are TGTGCCAGCAGCCCCGGAGGTGTGTGGAACAATGAGCAGTTCTTC. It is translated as CASSPGGVWNNEQFF.

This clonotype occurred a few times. The CDR3: CASSLGPDTDTQYF. CDR3 DNA sequence: TGTGCCAGCAGCCTTGGACCGGACACAGATACGCAGTATTTT. The V call is TRBV7-3, the J call TRBJ2-3; no definite D call. V was trimmed by 5 bases and J by 2 bases, leaving 11 bases between them. This CDR3 spans 14 amino acids. The germline gives CDR1 SGHTA, CDR2 FQGTGA. Filled out from reference TRBV7-3 and TRBJ2-3, the complete variable domain reads GAGVSQTPSNKVTEKGKYVELRCDPISGHTALYWYRQSLGQGPEFLIYFQGTGAADDSGLPNDRFFAVRPEGSVSTLKIQRTERGDSAVYLCASSLGPDTDTQYFGPGTRLTVL.

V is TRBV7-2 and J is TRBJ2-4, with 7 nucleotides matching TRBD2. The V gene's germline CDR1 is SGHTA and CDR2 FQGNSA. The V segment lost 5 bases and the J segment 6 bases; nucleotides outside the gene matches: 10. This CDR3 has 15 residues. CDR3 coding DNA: TGTGCCAGCAGCCAAGCTGGCGGCGGGGGAAACATTCAGTACTTC. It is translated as CASSQAGGGGNIQYF.

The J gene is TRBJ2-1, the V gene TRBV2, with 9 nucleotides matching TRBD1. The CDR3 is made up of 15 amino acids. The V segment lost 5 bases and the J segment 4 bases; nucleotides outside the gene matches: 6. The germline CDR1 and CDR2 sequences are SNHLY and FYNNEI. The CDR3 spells CASSRGTGTYNEQFF. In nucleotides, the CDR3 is TGTGCCAGCAGTAGGGGGACAGGGACGTACAATGAGCAGTTCTTC.

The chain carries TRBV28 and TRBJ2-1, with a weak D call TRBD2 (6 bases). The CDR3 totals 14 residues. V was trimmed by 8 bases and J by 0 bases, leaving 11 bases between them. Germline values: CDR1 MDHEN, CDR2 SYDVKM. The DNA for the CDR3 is TGTGCCAGCGTCGGGGGAAGCTCCTACAATGAGCAGTTCTTC. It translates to CASVGGSSYNEQFF.

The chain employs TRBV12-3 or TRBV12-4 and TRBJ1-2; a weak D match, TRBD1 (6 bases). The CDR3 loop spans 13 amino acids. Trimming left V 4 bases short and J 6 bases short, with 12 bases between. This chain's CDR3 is CASSSEQGHGYTF. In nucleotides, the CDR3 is TGTGCCAGCAGTTCCGAACAGGGACATGGCTACACCTTC.

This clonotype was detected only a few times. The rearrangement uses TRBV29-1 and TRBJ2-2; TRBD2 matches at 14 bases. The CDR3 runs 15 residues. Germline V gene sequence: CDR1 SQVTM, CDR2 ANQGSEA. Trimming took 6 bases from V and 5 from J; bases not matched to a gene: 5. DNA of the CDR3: TGCAGCGTGGGACTAGCGGGAGTCGGGACCGGGGAGCTGTTTTTT. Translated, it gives CSVGLAGVGTGELFF.

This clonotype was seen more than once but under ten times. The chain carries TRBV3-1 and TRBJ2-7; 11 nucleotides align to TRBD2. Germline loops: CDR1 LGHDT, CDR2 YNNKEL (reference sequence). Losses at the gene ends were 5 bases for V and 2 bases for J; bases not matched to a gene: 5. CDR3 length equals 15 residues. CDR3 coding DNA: TGTGCCAGCAGCTCGGGACTAGCGGCAGCCTACGAGCAGTACTTC. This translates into CASSSGLAAAYEQYF.

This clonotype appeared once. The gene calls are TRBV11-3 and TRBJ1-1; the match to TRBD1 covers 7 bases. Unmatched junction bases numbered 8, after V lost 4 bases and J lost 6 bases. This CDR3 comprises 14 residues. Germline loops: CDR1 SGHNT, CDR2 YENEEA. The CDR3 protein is CASSSGTERPEAFF. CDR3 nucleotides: TGTGCCAGCAGCTCCGGGACAGAAAGACCTGAAGCTTTCTTT.

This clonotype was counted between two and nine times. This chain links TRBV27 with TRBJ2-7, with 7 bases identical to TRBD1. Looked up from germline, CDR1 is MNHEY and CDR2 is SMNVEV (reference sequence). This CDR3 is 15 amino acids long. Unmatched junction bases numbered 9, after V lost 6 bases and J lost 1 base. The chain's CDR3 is CASRLIRDSSYEQYF. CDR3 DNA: TGTGCCAGCAGACTCATCCGGGACAGTTCCTACGAGCAGTACTTC.

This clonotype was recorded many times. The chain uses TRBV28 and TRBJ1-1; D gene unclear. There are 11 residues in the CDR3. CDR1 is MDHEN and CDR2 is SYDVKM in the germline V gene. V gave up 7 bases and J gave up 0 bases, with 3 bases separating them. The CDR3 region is CASTLNTEAFF. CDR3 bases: TGTGCCAGCACGCTGAACACTGAAGCTTTCTTT.

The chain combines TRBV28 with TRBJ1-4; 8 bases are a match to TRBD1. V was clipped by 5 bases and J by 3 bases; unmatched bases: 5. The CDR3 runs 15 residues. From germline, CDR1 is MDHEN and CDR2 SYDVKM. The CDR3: CASSPQGASNEKLFF. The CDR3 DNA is TGTGCCAGCAGTCCCCAGGGGGCCTCTAATGAAAAACTGTTTTTT.